This TCR beta chain was sequenced in a study of Tregs in tolerant kidney transplant recipients. The V gene lost 3 bases and the J gene lost 7 bases, with 4 bases spanning the gap. CDR3 length: 10 amino acids. Germline V gives CDR1 SGDLS, CDR2 YYNGEE. The data were produced by immunoSEQ multiplex PCR, yet TCRdb's version contains in-frame clones alone and is incomplete. The sample gives 75,000 to 95,000 clones, more than 90% of which show up once; over 3.5% is in the top ten. Unstimulated Tregs (CD4+CD25+CD127-) and CD4+CD25- non-Tregs were sorted from PBMCs. Study results and limitations: The small number of patients limits these findings pending further validation. The most relevant donor-specific Treg TCRbeta repertoire apparently came from expansion with activated donor B cells.

Comments on this clone: As yet, its antigen is unknown.

This receptor was identified in a human donor in good health. Specimen: CD8+ T cells from blood. The chain joins TRBV9 to TRBJ1-1; D is ambiguous. The CDR3 DNA sequence: TGTGCCAGCAGCGCGGGTGAAGCTTTCTTT. Its protein product is CASSAGEAFF.